This TCR beta chain was observed in a study of blood T cell repertoires in COVID-19. The V end lost 5 bases, the J end lost 1 base, and 18 bases lay between the germline ends. Germline assignment: CDR1 SGHAT and CDR2 FQDESV (reference sequence). The length of the CDR3 is 16 residues. Sequenced by immunoSEQ multiplex PCR; TCRdb stores in-frame clones only, minus some. The sample gives around 370,000 clones, about nine tenths of which show up once; 6% to 8% is in the top ten. The clonotype comes from a woman aged 70-85 years with COVID-19, enrolled during active disease. Sequencing input: peripheral blood. The genes are TRBV11-1 and TRBJ2-7; possibly TRBD1 for D (7 bases). CDR3 region: CASSLTGTAGSYEQYF. The CDR3 DNA reads as TGTGCCAGCAGCCTTACCGGGACAGCGGGTTCCTACGAGCAGTACTTC.